Included here is one TCR beta chain sequence, with context. Its antigen is unknown. The data derive from a study of vaccination and CD4 T cells after COVID-19. Study in general: Two doses of either BNT162b2 or mRNA-1273 vaccine went to participants. Cellular stimulation was performed using overlapping spike peptides derived from SARS-CoV-2, HCoV-NL63, HCoV-OC43 and HCoV-229E.

Sequenced with the Oncomine TCR Beta short-read assay was DNA taken from cultured CD4+ T cells. One entry per CDR3 protein, called by TCRdb with MiXCR from the PCR reads. The sample lists around 19,000 distinct CDR3 sequences, less than 50% occurring once. Treatment here: approximately 11-day PBMC culture with coronavirus spike peptide pools or control peptides (ViraFEST assay). Germline V lookup: CDR1 LNHDA, CDR2 SQIVND (reference sequence). V lost 5 bases and J lost 2, with 7 bases in between. The CDR3 spans 12 residues. The study's findings and limits: Median reactive clonotypes, those recognizing SARS-CoV-2, rose from 21 to 38, not significantly. Median roughly 86% of reactive clones detected in convalescent patients emerged only post-vaccination.

Sequences were obtained from CD4+ T cells from blood, cultured in vitro. V and J are TRBV19 and TRBJ2-7; the D is unclear. This TCR was recovered from a human donor who had recovered from COVID-19. For the CDR3, the DNA is TGTGCCAGTAGTGGCGTTACCTACGAGCAGTACTTC. As protein: CASSGVTYEQYF.